The 18 T cell receptor beta chains given below trace back to one sample, sequenced in a study of metastatic and nonmetastatic thyroid tumors. MiXCR reprocessed the PCR reads for TCRdb. Seen here are tens of thousands of clones, around a quarter observed once, and the top ten hold about 8.9%. Patients were all untreated before their thyroid surgery. Material for sequencing was blood. The receptors shown here come from a female donor with papillary thyroid cancer or a benign thyroid nodule (not recorded which). Some clones in this sample may be carry-over from other donors' samples.

This sequence joins TRBV11-1 and TRBJ2-3, with 8 bases that match TRBD1. Germline CDR1 and CDR2: SGHAT and FQDESV (reference sequence). The V and J ends lost 1 base and 3 bases, in that order; junction bases with no gene match: 9. This CDR3 comprises 17 residues. CDR3 sequence (DNA): TGTGCCAGCAGCTTAGAAGACAGGGGAATTTATACAGATACGCAGTATTTT. Its translation is CASSLEDRGIYTDTQYF.

This clone appeared many times. The genes are TRBV30 and TRBJ1-6, with no clear D. The CDR3 is 14 residues long. Trimming stripped 6 bases from V and 5 bases from J, with 14 bases between. CDR1 is GTSNPN and CDR2 is SVGIG in the germline V gene (reference sequence). In DNA form, the CDR3 reads TGTGCCTGTCGACAAGCCGATGATAATTCACCCCTCCACTTT. This sequence encodes CACRQADDNSPLHF.

Ten or more counts support this clone. V gene TRBV4-3 combines with J gene TRBJ2-7; TRBD2 matches at 13 bases. V shed 0 bases and J 6 bases; nucleotides not matched to a gene: 11. Germline CDR1 is LGHNA and CDR2 is YSLEER. The CDR3 is 18 amino acids. This chain's CDR3 is CASSQEAALAGGLGEQYF. The CDR3 nucleotides read TGCGCCAGCAGCCAAGAGGCCGCACTAGCGGGAGGGCTGGGCGAGCAGTACTTC.

Regarding this clone: One end of the junction does not line up with germline, which may come from a read error. The V and J genes are TRBV12-3 or TRBV12-4 and TRBJ1-2, with D uncertain. The CDR3 has 10 amino acids. CDR3: CDSSLRGYSF. CDR3 bases: TGTGACAGCAGTCTGCGAGGCTACTCCTTC.

A few counts support this clone. A single base separates this from a much larger clone, so it may be a read error. DNA for the CDR3: TGTGCCAGTAGTATTCTCCCCGACGGGGCCAACGTCCTGACTTTC. Translation: CASSILPDGANVLTF. This chain links TRBV19 with TRBJ2-6, with D unclear. The CDR3 totals 15 residues. Deletions cut 3 bases from V and 4 bases from J, with 10 bases between. Germline values: CDR1 LNHDA, CDR2 SQIVND (reference sequence).

V and J are TRBV5-8 and TRBJ1-5; possibly TRBD1 for D (5 bases). V shed 0 bases and J shed 2 bases, with 12 bases lying between them. CDR1 and CDR2 from the germline V gene are SGHTS and YDEGEE. The CDR3 loop spans 16 amino acids. Here the CDR3 DNA reads TGTGCCAGCAGCTTGGTAAGGGGTGAAGGCAATCAGCCCCAGCATTTT. This translates into CASSLVRGEGNQPQHF.

This clone appeared many times. The chain carries TRBV7-9 and TRBJ2-1; TRBD1 matches 9 bases. The CDR3 has 15 amino acids. Per germline, CDR1 SEHNR and CDR2 FQNEAQ (reference sequence). The V segment lost 5 bases and the J segment 7 bases; nucleotides outside the gene matches: 9. CDR3 region: CASSPLQTGGNEQFF. CDR3 bases: TGTGCCAGCAGCCCCCTTCAGACAGGGGGTAATGAGCAGTTCTTC. Combining the CDR3 with reference TRBV7-9 and TRBJ2-1 gives the whole variable domain DTGVSQNPRHKITKRGQNVTFRCDPISEHNRLYWYRQTLGQGPEFLTYFQNEAQLEKSRLLSDRFSAERPKGSFSTLEIQRTEQGDSAMYLCASSPLQTGGNEQFFGPGTRLTVL.

The chain carries TRBV18 and TRBJ1-2; 8 bases fit TRBD1. Losses at the gene ends were 6 bases for V and 6 bases for J; bases not matched to a gene: 6. Per the germline V gene, CDR1 is KGHSH and CDR2 is LQKENI. The CDR3 is 13 residues long. The DNA of the CDR3 is TGTGCCAGCTCCCCCGGACAGGGACATGGCTACACCTTC. Translated: CASSPGQGHGYTF.

This clone was seen at least ten times. The CDR3 DNA sequence: TGTGCCAGCAAGGGACAGCTTAACACCGGGGAGCTGTTTTTT. This translates into CASKGQLNTGELFF. V usage is TRBV2 and J usage is TRBJ2-2; TRBD1 matches at 7 bases. V lost 7 bases, J lost 2 bases, and 4 bases stayed unmatched. Germline V gene sequence: CDR1 SNHLY, CDR2 FYNNEI. The CDR3 loop spans 14 amino acids. The full variable domain, rest sourced from reference TRBV2 and TRBJ2-2, is EPEVTQTPSHQVTQMGQEVILRCVPISNHLYFYWYRQILGQKVEFLVSFYNNEISEKSEIFDDQFSVERPDGSNFTLKIRSTKLEDSAMYFCASKGQLNTGELFFGEGSRLTVL.

This clone has at least ten counts. A read error may be the cause here, since a much bigger clone is one base away. The gene calls are TRBV5-4 and TRBJ2-7; unclear D gene. Germline V lookup: CDR1 SGHNT, CDR2 YYREEE (reference sequence). This CDR3 comprises 14 residues. The V and J ends lost 4 bases and 2 bases respectively, with 13 bases between them. The CDR3 bases are TGTGCCAGCAGCAAGCCAGGTGACACCTACGAGCAGTACTTC. Its translation: CASSKPGDTYEQYF.

The gene calls are TRBV6-1 and TRBJ2-1; 8 bases map to TRBD2. The germline V gene has CDR1 MNHNS and CDR2 SASEGT. The J segment lost 10 bases and the V segment lost 10 bases, leaving 15 bases of the junction unmatched. The CDR3 is 14 amino acids. For the CDR3, the DNA is TGTGCCATCAGGATCTTTACTAGCGGTAAAGAGCAGTTCTTC. Its translation: CAIRIFTSGKEQFF.

This clone was observed many times. The chain carries TRBV11-3 and TRBJ2-7; TRBD1 aligns across 9 bases. Germline V gene sequence: CDR1 SGHNT, CDR2 YENEEA. The CDR3 runs 12 residues. V shed 9 bases and J 4 bases; nucleotides not matched to a gene: 4. CDR3 in amino acids: CASLGQGYEQYF. CDR3 bases: TGTGCCAGTTTGGGACAGGGATACGAGCAGTACTTC.

V gene TRBV30 combines with J gene TRBJ1-2, with 9 bases lining up with TRBD1. Trimming removed 1 base from V and 8 bases from J; junction bases left unmatched: 8. This CDR3 has 14 amino acids. Germline CDR1 and CDR2: GTSNPN and SVGIG (reference sequence). The CDR3 nucleotides are TGTGCCTGGAGTGGACAGGGGGTGACGTTGGGCTACACCTTC. Translated: CAWSGQGVTLGYTF.

In this sample, this clone turned up many times. This CDR3 is also generated by other DNA sequences in the sample. The V call is TRBV5-1, the J call TRBJ2-7, with 8 bases identical to TRBD2. CDR3 size: 14 residues. The germline V gene encodes CDR1 SGHRS and CDR2 YFSETQ. V gave up 4 bases and J gave up 5 bases; unmatched junction bases: 8. The CDR3 is CASSGTSGINEQYF. DNA for the CDR3: TGCGCCAGCAGCGGGACTAGTGGGATCAACGAGCAGTACTTC.

This clone was recorded at least ten times. CDR3 DNA: TGTGCCAGCAGCTCCTTACCGGACGGGGAGCTGTTTTTT. This translates into CASSSLPDGELFF. The gene calls are TRBV7-3 and TRBJ2-2; D is unclear. Deletions cut 4 bases from V and 7 bases from J, with 10 bases between. Per germline, CDR1 SGHTA and CDR2 FQGTGA. The CDR3 consists of 13 residues.

This clone has at least ten counts. At one boundary the junction diverges from the germline segment, which might be a read error. Other DNA sequences of this sample code for an identical CDR3. V usage is TRBV12-3 or TRBV12-4 and J usage is TRBJ2-3; 8 bases fit TRBD2. This CDR3 spans 15 amino acids. The CDR3 bases are TGTGCCAGCCTCCGGGGGGGGGTAAGCACAGACACGCAGTATTTT. Its translation: CASLRGGVSTDTQYF.

At least ten counts were recorded for this clone. The rearrangement links TRBV9 to TRBJ2-3; the match to TRBD2 covers 12 bases. From germline, CDR1 is SGDLS and CDR2 YYNGEE. CDR3 length: 17 amino acids. J lost 0 bases, V lost 0 bases, and 2 bases had no gene match. Written as DNA, the CDR3 is TGTGCCAGCAGCGTAGACGGACTAGCGGGAAGCACAGATACGCAGTATTTT. It codes for CASSVDGLAGSTDTQYF.

CDR3 sequence: CASSRSGRSDPYEQYF. The CDR3 DNA is TGTGCCAGCAGCAGAAGCGGGAGGAGCGATCCCTACGAGCAGTACTTC. V and J are TRBV6-1 and TRBJ2-7; TRBD2 matches 9 bases. Germline V CDR1 and CDR2: MNHNS, SASEGT. There are 16 residues in the CDR3. With V trimmed by 6 bases and J by 2 bases, 11 bases remained unmatched.